This T cell receptor beta chain was observed in a study of blood T cell repertoires in COVID-19. Study background: Both acute and convalescent COVID-19 samples were obtained from the United States, Italy and Spain.

Profiled with immunoSEQ multiplex PCR; TCRdb holds only in-frame clones, not every one. The sample comprises 80,000 to 90,000 clones, around 90% of which are singletons, and over 5% rests with the top ten. CDR3 length: 16 residues. Per germline, CDR1 LGHNA and CDR2 YSLEER. Unmatched junction bases numbered 8, after V lost 1 base and J lost 7 bases. Sequencing was done on a sample of peripheral blood. J is TRBJ2-2 and V is TRBV4-3, with 8 nucleotides matching TRBD1. The TCR was taken from a man in his sixties with acute or convalescent COVID-19. CDR3 loop: CASSQGVRGHGGELFF. The DNA for the CDR3 is TGCGCCAGCAGCCAAGGGGTCAGGGGGCACGGCGGGGAGCTGTTTTTT.